Listed below are T cell receptor beta chains from one sample, sequenced in a study of T cell repertoires in cytomegalovirus infection. Their antigens are not known. TCRdb processed the reads anew with MiXCR; each CDR3 protein has one entry. The sample comprises about 900,000 distinct CDR3 sequences, roughly 30% of which are singletons, and more than 12% rests with the top ten. The source was cultured CD8+ T cells from PBMCs, collected from culture after CMV antigen stimulation. These receptors came from a human donor in good health (CMV status not recorded). Some clones in this sample may be carry-over from other donors' samples. Each CDR3 is given with its conserved first and last residue. D genes are given only for firm matches. The size entry is marked missing in some rows and otherwise reads once, few, many or a size class.

d_gene: NA; v_gene: TRBV7-9; j_gene: TRBJ2-2; abundance: many; CDR3aa: CASSPWEGAVAGELFF; CDR3nt: TGTGCCAGCAGCCCCTGGGAGGGGGCTGTTGCCGGGGAGCTGTTTTTT
d_gene: NA; v_gene: TRBV6-6; j_gene: TRBJ1-4; abundance: once; CDR3aa: CASSYSPGPGLFF; CDR3nt: TGTGCCAGCAGTTACTCACCAGGACCCGGACTGTTTTTT
d_gene: NA; v_gene: TRBV27; j_gene: TRBJ1-6; abundance: few; CDR3aa: CASSFDSVDNSPLHF; CDR3nt: TGTGCCAGCAGTTTCGATTCGGTGGATAATTCACCCCTCCACTTT
d_gene: NA; v_gene: TRBV27; j_gene: TRBJ1-2; abundance: many; CDR3aa: CASSFGGARGYTF; CDR3nt: TGTGCCAGCAGCTTCGGGGGCGCGAGGGGCTACACCTTC
d_gene: NA; v_gene: TRBV5-4; j_gene: TRBJ2-1; abundance: NA; CDR3aa: CASSWTHNEQFF; CDR3nt: TGTGCCAGCAGCTGGACGCACAATGAGCAGTTCTTC
d_gene: TRBD2; v_gene: TRBV24-1; j_gene: TRBJ2-1; abundance: NA; CDR3aa: CATSDSSGGPTYNEQFF; CDR3nt: TGTGCCACCAGTGATTCTAGCGGGGGGCCCACCTACAATGAGCAGTTCTTC
d_gene: TRBD1; v_gene: TRBV4-1; j_gene: TRBJ1-2; abundance: few; CDR3aa: CASSQERTGANYGYTF; CDR3nt: TGCGCCAGCAGCCAAGAACGGACAGGAGCAAACTATGGCTACACCTTC
d_gene: NA; v_gene: TRBV7-6; j_gene: TRBJ2-7; abundance: few; CDR3aa: CASSLDNAGPSYEQYF; CDR3nt: TGTGCCAGCAGCTTAGACAACGCCGGACCCTCCTACGAGCAGTACTTC
d_gene: TRBD1; v_gene: TRBV12-3/TRBV12-4; j_gene: TRBJ2-2; abundance: few; CDR3aa: CASSFQTGMDTGELFF; CDR3nt: TGTGCCAGCAGTTTTCAGACAGGGATGGACACCGGGGAGCTGTTTTTT
d_gene: NA; v_gene: TRBV7-9; j_gene: TRBJ1-2; abundance: NA; CDR3aa: CASSPSREGVLYGYTF; CDR3nt: TGTGCCAGCAGCCCAAGCAGGGAGGGGGTTCTATATGGCTACACCTTC
d_gene: NA; v_gene: TRBV4-1; j_gene: TRBJ2-1; abundance: NA; CDR3aa: CASSQYGDEQFF; CDR3nt: TGCGCCAGCAGCCAATACGGCGATGAGCAGTTCTTC
d_gene: TRBD1; v_gene: TRBV7-3; j_gene: TRBJ2-1; abundance: few; CDR3aa: CASSITPGQGERRDEQFF; CDR3nt: TGTGCCAGCAGCATAACCCCGGGACAGGGGGAGAGGAGGGATGAGCAGTTCTTC
d_gene: NA; v_gene: TRBV29-1; j_gene: TRBJ2-7; abundance: NA; CDR3aa: CSVGPGYEQYF; CDR3nt: TGCAGTGTGGGCCCGGGATACGAGCAGTACTTC
d_gene: NA; v_gene: TRBV12-3/TRBV12-4; j_gene: TRBJ2-3; abundance: NA; CDR3aa: CASTPTGLTDTQCF; CDR3nt: TGTGCCAGCACCCCGACGGGACTCACAGATACGCAGTGTTTT
d_gene: NA; v_gene: TRBV7-9; j_gene: TRBJ2-7; abundance: NA; CDR3aa: CASSFDEGRRYEQYF; CDR3nt: TGTGCCAGCAGCTTCGACGAAGGCCGCCGCTACGAGCAGTACTTC
d_gene: TRBD2; v_gene: TRBV6-6; j_gene: TRBJ2-7; abundance: NA; CDR3aa: CASSYMSSGDYEQYF; CDR3nt: TGTGCCAGCAGTTACATGTCTAGCGGGGACTACGAGCAGTACTTC
d_gene: NA; v_gene: TRBV7-9; j_gene: TRBJ1-2; abundance: many; CDR3aa: CASSEEPVAQNYGYTF; CDR3nt: TGTGCCAGCAGCGAAGAACCAGTAGCACAGAACTATGGCTACACCTTC
d_gene: TRBD1; v_gene: TRBV7-9; j_gene: TRBJ1-2; abundance: NA; CDR3aa: CASSSTGGPYAGYTF; CDR3nt: TGTGCCAGCAGCTCTACAGGGGGCCCTTATGCGGGCTACACCTTC
d_gene: NA; v_gene: TRBV18; j_gene: TRBJ2-3; abundance: NA; CDR3aa: CASSPPLRTDTQYF; CDR3nt: TGTGCCAGCTCACCCCCATTGCGCACAGATACGCAGTATTTT
d_gene: NA; v_gene: TRBV6-6; j_gene: TRBJ2-7; abundance: NA; CDR3aa: CASRSDGEYEQYF; CDR3nt: TGTGCCAGCAGATCGGACGGAGAGTACGAGCAGTACTTC
d_gene: TRBD1; v_gene: TRBV19; j_gene: TRBJ1-6; abundance: NA; CDR3aa: CASTLGQGRNSPLHF; CDR3nt: TGTGCCAGTACCCTCGGACAGGGGAGAAATTCACCCCTCCACTTT
d_gene: NA; v_gene: TRBV4-3; j_gene: TRBJ2-1; abundance: NA; CDR3aa: CASSQDVAPSYNEQFF; CDR3nt: TGCGCCAGCAGCCAAGACGTAGCACCGTCCTACAATGAGCAGTTCTTC
d_gene: NA; v_gene: TRBV4-1; j_gene: TRBJ1-1; abundance: once; CDR3aa: CASSQAKLNTEAFF; CDR3nt: TGCGCCAGCAGCCAAGCCAAACTGAACACTGAAGCTTTCTTT
d_gene: TRBD1; v_gene: TRBV2; j_gene: TRBJ1-2; abundance: NA; CDR3aa: CASLSGQGYGYTF; CDR3nt: TGTGCCAGCCTGTCGGGACAGGGCTATGGCTACACCTTC
d_gene: TRBD1; v_gene: TRBV7-9; j_gene: TRBJ2-5; abundance: few; CDR3aa: CASSHPGQKETQYF; CDR3nt: TGTGCCAGCAGCCACCCGGGACAGAAAGAGACCCAGTACTTC
d_gene: NA; v_gene: TRBV19; j_gene: TRBJ2-1; abundance: few; CDR3aa: CASTLSAVRAYNEQFF; CDR3nt: TGTGCCAGTACCCTATCGGCAGTACGTGCCTACAATGAGCAGTTCTTC
d_gene: TRBD2; v_gene: TRBV12-3/TRBV12-4; j_gene: TRBJ2-3; abundance: few; CDR3aa: CASSFPLGGSTDTQYF; CDR3nt: TGTGCCAGCAGTTTCCCCCTCGGGGGGAGCACAGATACGCAGTATTTT
d_gene: NA; v_gene: TRBV7-3; j_gene: TRBJ1-1; abundance: NA; CDR3aa: CASSLMLHTEAFF; CDR3nt: TGTGCCAGCAGCTTAATGTTGCACACTGAAGCTTTCTTT
d_gene: NA; v_gene: TRBV7-6; j_gene: TRBJ1-1; abundance: many; CDR3aa: CASSLGHPNTEAFF; CDR3nt: TGTGCCAGCAGCTTAGGACACCCGAACACTGAAGCTTTCTTT
d_gene: NA; v_gene: TRBV4-1; j_gene: TRBJ1-1; abundance: NA; CDR3aa: CASSRATNTEAFF; CDR3nt: TGCGCCAGCAGCCGGGCGACGAACACTGAAGCTTTCTTT
d_gene: NA; v_gene: TRBV5-1; j_gene: TRBJ2-2; abundance: few; CDR3aa: CASSFFPNFGANTGELFF; CDR3nt: TGCGCCAGCAGCTTCTTCCCCAACTTTGGAGCGAACACCGGGGAGCTGTTTTTT
d_gene: NA; v_gene: TRBV28; j_gene: TRBJ2-1; abundance: few; CDR3aa: CASSPGRTGGNEQFF; CDR3nt: TGTGCCAGCAGTCCAGGGCGGACAGGAGGGAACGAGCAGTTCTTC